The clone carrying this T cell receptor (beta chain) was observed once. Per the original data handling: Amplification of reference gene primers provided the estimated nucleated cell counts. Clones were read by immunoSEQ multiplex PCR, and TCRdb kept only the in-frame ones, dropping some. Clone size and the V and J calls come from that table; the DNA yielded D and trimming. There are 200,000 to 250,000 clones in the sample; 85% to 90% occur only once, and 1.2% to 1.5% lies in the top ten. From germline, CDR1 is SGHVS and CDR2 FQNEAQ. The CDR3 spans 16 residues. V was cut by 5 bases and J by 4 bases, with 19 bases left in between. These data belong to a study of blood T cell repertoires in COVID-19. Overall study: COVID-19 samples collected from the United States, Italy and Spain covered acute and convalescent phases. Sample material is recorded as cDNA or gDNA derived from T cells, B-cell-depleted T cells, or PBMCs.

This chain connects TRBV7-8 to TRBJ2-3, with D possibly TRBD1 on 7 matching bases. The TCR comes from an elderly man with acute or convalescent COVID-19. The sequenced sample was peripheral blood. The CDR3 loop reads CASSRRQGLWADTQYF. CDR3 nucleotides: TGTGCCAGCAGCCGAAGACAGGGACTTTGGGCAGATACGCAGTATTTT.